The T cell receptor (beta chain) under discussion was sequenced for a study of T cell responses to AZD1222 COVID-19 vaccine. Study-wide points: Only 5 to 7 AZD1222 recipients were seropositive at baseline.

As regards this clone: The antigen is unknown.

Libraries were prepared by immunoSEQ multiplex PCR; TCRdb keeps only in-frame clonotypes and omits some of them. The table shows more than 120,000 clones, with 89% occurring only once. The germline V gene has CDR1 SGHNT and CDR2 YYREEE (reference sequence). V shed 6 bases and J shed 1 base, with 16 bases lying between them. The CDR3 runs to 15 residues. V gene TRBV5-4 combines with J gene TRBJ1-1, with D possibly matching TRBD1 (5 bases). Sequencing used peripheral blood, obtained 28 days after the second AZD1222 dose. The TCR originated in an adult who received the AZD1222 COVID-19 vaccine. The CDR3 bases are TGTGCCAGCACCATGGCGGGGGTTCCGAACACTGAAGCTTTCTTT. Its protein product is CASTMAGVPNTEAFF. The full variable domain, with the rest looked up from reference TRBV5-4 and TRBJ1-1, is ETGVTQSPTHLIKTRGQQVTLRCSSQSGHNTVSWYQQALGQGPQFIFQYYREEENGRGNFPPRFSGLQFPNYSSELNVNALELDDSALYLCASTMAGVPNTEAFFGQGTRLTVV.